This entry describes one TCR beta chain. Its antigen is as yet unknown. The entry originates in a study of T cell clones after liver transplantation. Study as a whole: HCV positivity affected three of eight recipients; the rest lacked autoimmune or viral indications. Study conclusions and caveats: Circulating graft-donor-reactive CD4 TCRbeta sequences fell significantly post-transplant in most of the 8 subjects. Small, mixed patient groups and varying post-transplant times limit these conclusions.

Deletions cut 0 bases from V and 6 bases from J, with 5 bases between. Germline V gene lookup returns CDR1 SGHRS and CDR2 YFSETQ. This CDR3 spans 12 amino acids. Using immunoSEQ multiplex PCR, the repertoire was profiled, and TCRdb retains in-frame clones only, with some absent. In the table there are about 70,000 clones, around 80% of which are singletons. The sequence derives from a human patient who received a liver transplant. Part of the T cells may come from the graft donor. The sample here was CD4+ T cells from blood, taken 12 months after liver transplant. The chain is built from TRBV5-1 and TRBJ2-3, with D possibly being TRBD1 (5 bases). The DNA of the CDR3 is TGCGCCAGCAGCTTGGAGGGGGATACGCAGTATTTT. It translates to CASSLEGDTQYF.